Listed here are 18 T cell receptor beta chains from one sample, sequenced in a study of shared clonotypes between healthy human individuals. Sequenced by immunoSEQ multiplex PCR; TCRdb stores in-frame clones only, minus some. This table holds about 230,000 clones, 65% found once. The sample comprised memory CD4+ T cells sorted from blood. Indicated subset: CD45RA-negative fraction. The receptors stem from a young man in good health.

This clone was seen more than once but under ten times. The chain combines TRBV27 with TRBJ2-1; D not certain. From germline, CDR1 is MNHEY and CDR2 SMNVEV (reference sequence). V lost 3 bases, J lost 6 bases, and 12 bases lay in between. The CDR3 is made up of 14 amino acids. The CDR3 sequence: CASSFLTSSNEQFF. The CDR3 DNA reads TGTGCCAGCAGTTTCCTGACGTCCAGCAATGAGCAGTTCTTC.

The V gene is TRBV2, the J gene TRBJ2-2; TRBD2 agrees at 7 bases. After removal of 6 bases from V and 0 bases from J, the junction contained 4 bases not matched to a gene. CDR3 length: 15 residues. Germline CDR1 is SNHLY and CDR2 is FYNNEI. CDR3 DNA: TGTGCCAGCAGGAAGGCGGGAGCGAACACCGGGGAGCTGTTTTTT. It yields the protein CASRKAGANTGELFF. The whole variable domain, filled in from reference TRBV2 and TRBJ2-2, reads EPEVTQTPSHQVTQMGQEVILRCVPISNHLYFYWYRQILGQKVEFLVSFYNNEISEKSEIFDDQFSVERPDGSNFTLKIRSTKLEDSAMYFCASRKAGANTGELFFGEGSRLTVL.

The gene calls are TRBV4-3 and TRBJ2-1; TRBD2 aligns across 10 bases. V dropped 1 base and J dropped 10; count of bases not matched to a gene: 7. The CDR3 consists of 15 residues. Germline loops: CDR1 LGHNA, CDR2 YSLEER. In DNA form, the CDR3 reads TGCGCCAGCAGCCAAGGGCTAGCGGGAGCTAAAGAGCAGTTCTTC. Protein product: CASSQGLAGAKEQFF.

V usage is TRBV9 and J usage is TRBJ1-1, with a possible D match to TRBD1 (5 bases). The CDR3 has 16 residues. V was shortened by 0 bases and J by 1 base, with 13 bases between the two germline ends. In germline, CDR1 is SGDLS, CDR2 YYNGEE. CDR3 nucleotide sequence: TGTGCCAGCAGCGTAGCTACTCGTGGACAGAACACTGAAGCTTTCTTT. Protein product: CASSVATRGQNTEAFF.

This clone was seen more than once but under ten times. CDR3 DNA sequence: TGTGCCAGCAGGGGAAAGGACAGGCAACTGCTTCAGCCCCAGCATTTT. It specifies CASRGKDRQLLQPQHF. The chain combines TRBV2 with TRBJ1-5; TRBD1 aligns across 7 bases. The CDR3 has 16 residues. Germline values: CDR1 SNHLY, CDR2 FYNNEI. The trim removed 6 bases at V and 6 bases at J, leaving 14 bases unmatched.

The CDR3 loop is CATSRLGVNNEQFF. The DNA of the CDR3 is TGTGCCACCAGCAGGCTGGGGGTAAACAATGAGCAGTTCTTC. V is TRBV15 and J is TRBJ2-1; the D call may be TRBD1 or TRBD2 (5 bases each). The CDR3 length is 14 residues. Germline V gene sequence: CDR1 LNHNV, CDR2 YYDKDF (reference sequence). Trimming pared 3 bases from V and 5 bases from J, leaving 11 bases between.

V usage is TRBV7-3 and J usage is TRBJ2-2; D is possibly TRBD2 (6 bases). The V end lost 8 bases, the J end lost 0 bases, and 10 bases lay between the germline ends. The CDR3 length is 14 residues. Germline V gives CDR1 SGHTA, CDR2 FQGTGA. In nucleotides, the CDR3 is TGTGCCAGCGGACCGGGGGCGAACACCGGGGAGCTGTTTTTT. As protein: CASGPGANTGELFF. The whole variable domain, filled in from reference TRBV7-3 and TRBJ2-2, reads GAGVSQTPSNKVTEKGKYVELRCDPISGHTALYWYRQSLGQGPEFLIYFQGTGAADDSGLPNDRFFAVRPEGSVSTLKIQRTERGDSAVYLCASGPGANTGELFFGEGSRLTVL.

This sequence joins TRBV19 and TRBJ1-5; a possible D gene is TRBD1 (5 bases). This CDR3 has 13 amino acids. From germline, CDR1 is LNHDA and CDR2 SQIVND (reference sequence). Trimming shortened V by 5 bases and J by 6 bases, and 11 bases separated the two germline ends. The CDR3 DNA sequence: TGTGCCAGTAGTGAAGGGGCGAGTCAGCCCCAGCATTTT. Amino acids: CASSEGASQPQHF.

This sequence joins TRBV29-1 and TRBJ2-7, with 7 bases that match TRBD1. CDR1 SQVTM and CDR2 ANQGSEA come from the germline V gene. The CDR3 totals 14 residues. Trimming took 6 bases from V and 4 from J; bases not matched to a gene: 12. The CDR3 sequence: CSVAAGTAGYEQYF. The CDR3, as DNA: TGCAGCGTCGCTGCCGGGACAGCTGGTTACGAGCAGTACTTC.

The V gene is TRBV14, the J gene TRBJ2-3; TRBD2 agrees at 10 bases. Germline CDR1 SGHDN, CDR2 FVKESK. Trimming removed 5 bases from V and 1 base from J; junction bases left unmatched: 6. CDR3 length: 16 residues. The chain's CDR3 is CASSETGTSGTDTQYF. CDR3 in DNA: TGTGCCAGCAGCGAGACCGGGACTAGCGGCACAGATACGCAGTATTTT.

The CDR3: CASSPPGTRPDTQYF. CDR3 DNA sequence: TGTGCCAGCTCACCACCGGGGACTAGACCAGATACGCAGTATTTT. V usage is TRBV18 and J usage is TRBJ2-3; TRBD2 aligns across 8 bases. V lost 0 bases and J lost 4; bases outside the gene matches: 3. CDR1 and CDR2 from the germline V gene are KGHSH and LQKENI. The CDR3 length is 15 residues.

V is TRBV7-6 and J is TRBJ2-7; 10 positions agree with TRBD2. The CDR3 consists of 19 residues. Germline V lookup: CDR1 SGHVS, CDR2 FNYEAQ. V lost 0 bases, J lost 0 bases, and 11 bases stayed unmatched. CDR3 residues: CASSLAPSGSIGSSYEQYF. The CDR3 DNA sequence: TGTGCCAGCAGCTTAGCCCCTAGCGGGAGCATAGGAAGCTCCTACGAGCAGTACTTC.

This clone was seen more than once but under ten times. This chain joins TRBV6-1 and TRBJ2-6, with D hard to call. The germline V gene has CDR1 MNHNS and CDR2 SASEGT. V dropped 3 bases and J dropped 8 bases, with 5 bases sitting between them. There are 12 residues in the CDR3. In nucleotides, the CDR3 is TGTGCCAGCAGTGACGGTCCCAACGTCCTGACTTTC. Its translation: CASSDGPNVLTF.

This rearrangement joins TRBV30 to TRBJ1-3; a possible D gene is TRBD1 (6 bases). Germline values: CDR1 GTSNPN, CDR2 SVGIG (reference sequence). Trimming removed 0 bases from V and 1 base from J, with 10 bases in between. The CDR3 runs to 15 residues. The CDR3 DNA sequence: TGTGCCTGGAGTGTAGGGGGAGGGTCTGGAAACACCATATATTTT. Translating gives CAWSVGGGSGNTIYF. Complete variable domain (other parts from reference TRBV30 and TRBJ1-3): SQTIHQWPATLVQPVGSPLSLECTVEGTSNPNLYWYRQAAGRGLQLLFYSVGIGQISSEVPQNLSASRPQDRQFILSSKKLLLSDSGFYLCAWSVGGGSGNTIYFGEGSWLTVV.

A few counts support this clone. This chain uses TRBV19 with TRBJ2-7; D might be TRBD2 (5 bases). The CDR3 spans 15 residues. Trimming shortened V by 1 base and J by 2 bases, and 12 bases separated the two germline ends. CDR1 is LNHDA, CDR2 SQIVND, per germline (reference sequence). The CDR3 spells CASSIGGSGPYEQYF. CDR3 DNA sequence: TGTGCCAGTAGTATAGGAGGGAGTGGCCCCTACGAGCAGTACTTC.

The chain recombines TRBV10-1 with TRBJ2-5, with D uncertain. CDR1 is WNHNN and CDR2 is SYGVQD in the germline V gene (reference sequence). There are 13 residues in the CDR3. V was pared by 1 base and J by 7 bases, with 10 bases between. In DNA form, the CDR3 reads TGCGCCAGCAGTGAGTTGCGCGGTGGGACCCAGTACTTC. This translates into CASSELRGGTQYF.

CDR3 sequence (DNA): TGTGCCAGCAGTCTACGGTTGGAAGACGAGCAGTACTTC. Its protein is CASSLRLEDEQYF. The J gene is TRBJ2-7, the V gene TRBV6-6; D not resolved. The CDR3 sequence is 13 residues long. The germline V gene has CDR1 MNHNY and CDR2 SVGAGI (reference sequence). V lost 5 bases, J lost 5 bases, and 13 bases lay in between.

The chain links TRBV5-1 to TRBJ2-2; 11 nucleotides line up with TRBD1. Unmatched junction bases numbered 6, after V lost 4 bases and J lost 4 bases. The CDR3 is 16 amino acids. Germline assignment: CDR1 SGHRS and CDR2 YFSETQ. Here the CDR3 DNA reads TGCGCCAGCAGCCCTCCCGGGACAGGGGGCACCGGGGAGCTGTTTTTT. This translates into CASSPPGTGGTGELFF.